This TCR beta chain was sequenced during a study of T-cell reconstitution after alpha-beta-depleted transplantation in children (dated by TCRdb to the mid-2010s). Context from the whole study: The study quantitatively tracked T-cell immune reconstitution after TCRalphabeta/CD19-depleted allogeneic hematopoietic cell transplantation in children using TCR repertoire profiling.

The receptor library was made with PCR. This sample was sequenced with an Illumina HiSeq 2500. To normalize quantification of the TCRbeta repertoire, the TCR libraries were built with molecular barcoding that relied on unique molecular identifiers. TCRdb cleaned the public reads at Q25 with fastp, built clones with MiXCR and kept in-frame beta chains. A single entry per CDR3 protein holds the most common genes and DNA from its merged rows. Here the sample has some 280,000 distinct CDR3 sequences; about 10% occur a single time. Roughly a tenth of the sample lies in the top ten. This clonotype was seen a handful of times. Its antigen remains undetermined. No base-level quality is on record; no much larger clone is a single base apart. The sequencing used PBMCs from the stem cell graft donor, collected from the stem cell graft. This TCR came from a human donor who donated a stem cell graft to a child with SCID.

The CDR3 sequence is CASSPFGLAGDNEQFF. Read as DNA, the sequence is TGTGCCAGCTCACCATTCGGACTAGCGGGGGACAATGAGCAGTTCTTC. The rearranged segments are TRBV18 and TRBJ2-1; a stretch of 13 junction bases matches TRBD2. Compared with germline, V lacks 2 bases and J lacks 5 bases; bases without a gene match: 3. From cysteine to phenylalanine, the CDR3 is 16 amino acids long. The kept DNA is CDR3 alone, 48 bases in frame from the first base. Per the germline V gene, KGHSH is the CDR1 and LQKENI is the CDR2.